These T cell receptor beta chains were read from a single sample in a study of shared clonotypes between healthy human individuals. Only in-frame clones appear in the TCRdb table, and some are missing; sequencing was by immunoSEQ multiplex PCR. The sample shows over 850,000 clones, 75% to 80% of them seen only once. Material for sequencing was memory CD4+ T cells from PBMCs. These receptors came from a man between 18 and 29 years old in good health. Some clones in this sample may be carry-over from other donors' samples. The CDR3 runs from the conserved cysteine through the conserved F or W. The order of the fields is CDR3 DNA, CDR3 protein, V gene, clone size, D gene, J gene. A D gene is named only where the DNA matches it firmly. Expanded clones get a size class; other rows say once, few or many, or leave the size out.

DNA: TGTGCCAGCAGCCTAGGCTCCTACAATGAGCAGTTCTTC
CDR3: CASSLGSYNEQFF
V: TRBV11-3
size: .
D: .
J: TRBJ2-1

DNA: TGTGCCAGCAGCTTAGACCCAGGGGCGAGATACGAGCAGTACTTC
CDR3: CASSLDPGARYEQYF
V: TRBV7-2
size: .
D: .
J: TRBJ2-7

DNA: TGCGCCAGCAGCTCTACCGGGGCATACACCGGGGAGCTGTTTTTT
CDR3: CASSSTGAYTGELFF
V: TRBV4-1
size: few
D: .
J: TRBJ2-2

DNA: TGTGCCTGGAGCCGGGACAGGGGCTACTCATACAATGAGCAGTTCTTC
CDR3: CAWSRDRGYSYNEQFF
V: TRBV30
size: .
D: TRBD1
J: TRBJ2-1

DNA: TGCGCCAGCAGCCAAGGGCAGGGCGCCTACGAGCAGTACTTC
CDR3: CASSQGQGAYEQYF
V: TRBV4-1
size: many
D: .
J: TRBJ2-7

DNA: TGTGCCAGCAGCTTAGAAAGGGCGGGACGTTCCATAGATGAGCAGTTCTTC
CDR3: CASSLERAGRSIDEQFF
V: TRBV7-8
size: .
D: .
J: TRBJ2-1

DNA: TGTGCCAGCAGTTTCGACTTTAGCTCCTACAATGAGCAGTTCTTC
CDR3: CASSFDFSSYNEQFF
V: TRBV6-4
size: .
D: .
J: TRBJ2-1

DNA: TGCGCCAGCAGCTTGGAGGCGGGAGGGCCGGGGACAGATACGCAGTATTTT
CDR3: CASSLEAGGPGTDTQYF
V: TRBV5-1
size: .
D: TRBD2
J: TRBJ2-3

DNA: TGTGCCACCAATAATCCCGGACAGGGGGTAGGCGAGCAGTACTTC
CDR3: CATNNPGQGVGEQYF
V: TRBV28
size: .
D: TRBD1
J: TRBJ2-7

DNA: TGTGCCAGCAGTTTCTACCCCCTGGGGGAGCTGTTTTTT
CDR3: CASSFYPLGELFF
V: TRBV27
size: .
D: .
J: TRBJ2-2

DNA: TGTGCCAGCACCATTCGGCTAGCGGGCTACAATGAGCAGTTCTTC
CDR3: CASTIRLAGYNEQFF
V: TRBV7-2
size: once
D: TRBD2
J: TRBJ2-1

DNA: TGTGCCAGCAGCAGTGGAAGTAGGAGAAAAGAGACCCAGTACTTC
CDR3: CASSSGSRRKETQYF
V: TRBV7-9
size: .
D: .
J: TRBJ2-5

DNA: TGCGCCAGCAGCTTGGAGTGGGGGGCGCCGACTGAAGCTTTCTTT
CDR3: CASSLEWGAPTEAFF
V: TRBV5-1
size: .
D: .
J: TRBJ1-1

DNA: TGTGCCAGCAGCTTTACTAGCGACTCCTACGAGCAGTACTTC
CDR3: CASSFTSDSYEQYF
V: TRBV7-9
size: .
D: TRBD2
J: TRBJ2-7

DNA: TGTGCCAGCAGTTCGGGACAGGGTAGGGGCTACACCTTC
CDR3: CASSSGQGRGYTF
V: TRBV6-4
size: .
D: TRBD1
J: TRBJ1-2

DNA: TGTGCCAGTAGTATTTCTAGCGGAGCCCAAGAGACCCAGTACTTC
CDR3: CASSISSGAQETQYF
V: TRBV19
size: .
D: TRBD2
J: TRBJ2-5

DNA: TGTGCCTGGAGTGTAAGCCATGGGGCTCAGCCCCAGCATTTT
CDR3: CAWSVSHGAQPQHF
V: TRBV30
size: few
D: .
J: TRBJ1-5

DNA: TGCGCCAGCAGCCAAGAGCCTACAGGGATAGCTGAAGCTTTCTTT
CDR3: CASSQEPTGIAEAFF
V: TRBV4-3
size: once
D: .
J: TRBJ1-1

DNA: TGCGCCAGCAGCATAGGGGGTTCATCTAGCAATCAGCCCCAGCATTTT
CDR3: CASSIGGSSSNQPQHF
V: TRBV5-1
size: many
D: .
J: TRBJ1-5

DNA: TGTGCCAGCAGCCGGAATCGGATTCAGATCTCTGGAAACACCATATATTTT
CDR3: CASSRNRIQISGNTIYF
V: TRBV7-2
size: .
D: .
J: TRBJ1-3

DNA: TGTGCCAGTAGTATAGATCCCTACAATGAGCAGTTCTTC
CDR3: CASSIDPYNEQFF
V: TRBV19
size: few
D: .
J: TRBJ2-1

DNA: TGTGCCTGGAGCCATCCCGGGACTAGCGGGAGGTCCTACAATGAGCAGTTCTTC
CDR3: CAWSHPGTSGRSYNEQFF
V: TRBV30
size: once
D: TRBD2
J: TRBJ2-1

DNA: TGTGCCAGCAGTCCCGATTTCAGACAGGGCGGAACCGGGGAGCTGTTTTTT
CDR3: CASSPDFRQGGTGELFF
V: TRBV28
size: .
D: TRBD1
J: TRBJ2-2

DNA: TGTGCCTGGAGCGGGGCTAACTATGGCTACACCTTC
CDR3: CAWSGANYGYTF
V: TRBV30
size: few
D: .
J: TRBJ1-2

DNA: TGCAGCGGTTCACGACAGGGCGGGGAGACCCAGTACTTC
CDR3: CSGSRQGGETQYF
V: TRBV29-1
size: .
D: TRBD1
J: TRBJ2-5

DNA: TGTGCCAGCCCCGTCCCGAACACCGGGGAGCTGTTTTTT
CDR3: CASPVPNTGELFF
V: TRBV6-1
size: .
D: .
J: TRBJ2-2

DNA: TGTGCCAGCAGTTCGGGACAGGTCAGCACAGATACGCAGTATTTT
CDR3: CASSSGQVSTDTQYF
V: TRBV28
size: .
D: TRBD1
J: TRBJ2-3

DNA: TGTGCCATCAGTGCGGGACAACTTAACTATGGCTACACCTTC
CDR3: CAISAGQLNYGYTF
V: TRBV10-3
size: .
D: .
J: TRBJ1-2

DNA: TGTGCCAGCAGTGTAAATGGGGGTTTGGCCGGGGAGCTGTTTTTT
CDR3: CASSVNGGLAGELFF
V: TRBV2
size: once
D: .
J: TRBJ2-2

DNA: TGTGCCAGCAGCCTTGGACAGGGGGCAGATACGCAGTATTTT
CDR3: CASSLGQGADTQYF
V: TRBV7-2
size: .
D: TRBD1
J: TRBJ2-3

DNA: TGTGCCAGCAGCCAATGGGTAGGGACTGATCAGCCCCAGCATTTT
CDR3: CASSQWVGTDQPQHF
V: TRBV16
size: .
D: .
J: TRBJ1-5

DNA: TGTGCCAGCAGTGACCGGGACAGGGGGTCGCACGAGCAGTACTTC
CDR3: CASSDRDRGSHEQYF
V: TRBV6-1
size: .
D: TRBD1
J: TRBJ2-7

DNA: TGCGCCAGCAGCCAAGGGGCCCTAGGAGTTAGCAATCAGCCCCAGCATTTT
CDR3: CASSQGALGVSNQPQHF
V: TRBV4-1
size: .
D: .
J: TRBJ1-5

DNA: TGTGCCAGCAGCTTATACAGTCACGGTTCACCCCTCCACTTT
CDR3: CASSLYSHGSPLHF
V: TRBV7-3
size: .
D: .
J: TRBJ1-6

DNA: TGTGCCAGCAGCCAGGGTGTGAGCACAGATACGCAGTATTTT
CDR3: CASSQGVSTDTQYF
V: TRBV6-5
size: many
D: .
J: TRBJ2-3

DNA: TGTGCCATATCAGGTAGAAACACCGGGGAGCTGTTTTTT
CDR3: CAISGRNTGELFF
V: TRBV28
size: .
D: .
J: TRBJ2-2

DNA: TGTGCCACCAGCAGAGGGGAGGGATCGGGTGAAAAACTGTTTTTT
CDR3: CATSRGEGSGEKLFF
V: TRBV15
size: .
D: .
J: TRBJ1-4

DNA: TGTGCCAGCAGCCAATCTCAGGGAAACCTGGCGCAACTGTTTTTT
CDR3: CASSQSQGNLAQLFF
V: TRBV7-9
size: .
D: .
J: TRBJ1-4

DNA: TGTGCCAGCAGTTTAGGGGGATTTGGCACCGGGGAGCTGTTTTTT
CDR3: CASSLGGFGTGELFF
V: TRBV28
size: .
D: .
J: TRBJ2-2

DNA: TGTGCCAGCAGCGTAGGGGAGACTCCCTACGAGCAGTACTTC
CDR3: CASSVGETPYEQYF
V: TRBV9
size: .
D: .
J: TRBJ2-7

DNA: TGTGCCAGCTCACCCCTTCGGGACGGCTACGAGCAGTACTTC
CDR3: CASSPLRDGYEQYF
V: TRBV18
size: once
D: .
J: TRBJ2-7

DNA: TGCGCCAGCAGCCTACAGGGAATCACAGATACGCAGTATTTT
CDR3: CASSLQGITDTQYF
V: TRBV5-1
size: .
D: .
J: TRBJ2-3

DNA: TGTGCCAGCAGCCCGACAGGGTCCGGTGAAAAACTGTTTTTT
CDR3: CASSPTGSGEKLFF
V: TRBV6-6
size: .
D: TRBD1
J: TRBJ1-4

DNA: TGTGCCAGCAGCTTAGAAGGGGCTGACACTGAAGCTTTCTTT
CDR3: CASSLEGADTEAFF
V: TRBV11-3
size: few
D: .
J: TRBJ1-1

DNA: TGCGCCAGCAGCTTGGGGGACAGGGGCTTGATGAACACTGAAGCTTTCTTT
CDR3: CASSLGDRGLMNTEAFF
V: TRBV5-1
size: .
D: TRBD1
J: TRBJ1-1

DNA: TGTGCCAGCAGTCTGGAGGGGGACTACGAGCAGTACTTC
CDR3: CASSLEGDYEQYF
V: TRBV6-5
size: .
D: .
J: TRBJ2-7

DNA: TGTGCCACCTCCGACAGGGGACTCTACGAGCAGTACTTC
CDR3: CATSDRGLYEQYF
V: TRBV27
size: .
D: TRBD1
J: TRBJ2-7

DNA: TGCGCCAGCAGCTTGGGAGGGGCGGATGCCAATACGCAGTATTTT
CDR3: CASSLGGADANTQYF
V: TRBV5-1
size: .
D: .
J: TRBJ2-3

DNA: TGCGCCAGCAGCTCTCAGGGGGGAGAGACCCAGTACTTC
CDR3: CASSSQGGETQYF
V: TRBV5-1
size: .
D: .
J: TRBJ2-5

DNA: TGTGCCAGCAGCCAGATGGGGGAGACCCAGTACTTC
CDR3: CASSQMGETQYF
V: TRBV7-2
size: .
D: .
J: TRBJ2-5

DNA: TGTGCCAGCAGCTTAGCGATTTCGGGACAGGGGGGAAGTACTGAAGCTTTCTTT
CDR3: CASSLAISGQGGSTEAFF
V: TRBV7-2
size: many
D: TRBD1
J: TRBJ1-1

DNA: TGCGCCAGCAGCTTTCGTACTAGTTCGGGGGACAGTTACAATCAGCCCCAGCATTTT
CDR3: CASSFRTSSGDSYNQPQHF
V: TRBV5-1
size: .
D: TRBD1
J: TRBJ1-5

DNA: TGTGCCAGCGGGGGACAGATTAATGAAAAACTGTTTTTT
CDR3: CASGGQINEKLFF
V: TRBV25-1
size: .
D: TRBD1
J: TRBJ1-4

DNA: TGCGCCAGCAGCTCTAGCCCCACTCCCTACGAGCAGTACTTC
CDR3: CASSSSPTPYEQYF
V: TRBV5-1
size: .
D: .
J: TRBJ2-7